This T cell receptor (beta chain) was identified during a study of vaccination and CD4 T cells after COVID-19. About the research overall: The convalescents were made up of six males and four females, two of whom were Hispanic. Sampling that followed vaccination took place a median about 71 days after dose two, within a range of 14 to 241.

CDR1 and CDR2 from the germline V gene are MNHEY and SVGEGT. The CDR3 totals 14 residues. V was cut by 3 bases and J by 0 bases, with 6 bases left in between. In TCRdb, the PCR reads were re-called with MiXCR into one record per CDR3 protein. The sample records 12,000 to 15,000 distinct CDR3 sequences, 69% being singletons. This receptor was taken from a human donor who had recovered from COVID-19. The V call is TRBV6-2 or TRBV6-3, the J call TRBJ1-3; the D is unclear. The material sequenced was CD4+ T cells from blood, taken after SARS-CoV-2 vaccination. The chain's CDR3 is CASSYAGSGNTIYF. The CDR3, as DNA: TGTGCCAGCAGTTATGCGGGCTCTGGAAACACCATATATTTT.